Described below is a single T cell receptor beta chain sequence and its context. The trim removed 4 bases at V and 9 bases at J, leaving 11 bases unmatched. In germline, CDR1 is SGHTA, CDR2 FQGNSA. This CDR3 is 15 amino acids long. Original analysis: Nucleated cell number was recorded as an estimate derived from reference gene primer amplification. Assay used: immunoSEQ multiplex PCR; TCRdb lists only in-frame clones, some missing. D and trimming were read from the DNA, whereas the V and J calls and clone size are those reported in that table. Among 70,000 to 75,000 clones listed, roughly nine tenths were seen once. This entry belongs to a study of blood T cell repertoires in COVID-19.

The sample was peripheral blood. This chain uses TRBV7-2 with TRBJ2-5, with 10 positions matching TRBD1. The TCR sequence derives from a human donor in a cohort sampled during active COVID-19. The CDR3 nucleotides read TGTGCCAGCAGCTGGGACAGGGGCGGATTGAGTGCCCAGTACTTC. Its translation is CASSWDRGGLSAQYF.